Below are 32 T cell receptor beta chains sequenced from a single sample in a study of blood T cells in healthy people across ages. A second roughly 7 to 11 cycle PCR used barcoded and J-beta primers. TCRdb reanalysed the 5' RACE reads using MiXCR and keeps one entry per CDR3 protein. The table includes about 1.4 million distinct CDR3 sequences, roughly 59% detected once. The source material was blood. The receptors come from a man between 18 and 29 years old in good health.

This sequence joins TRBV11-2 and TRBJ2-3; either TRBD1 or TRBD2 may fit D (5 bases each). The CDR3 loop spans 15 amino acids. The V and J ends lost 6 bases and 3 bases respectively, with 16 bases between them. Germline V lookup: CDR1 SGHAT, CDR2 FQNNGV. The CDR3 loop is CASSIGTAVTDTQYF. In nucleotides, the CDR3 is TGTGCCAGCAGTATAGGGACCGCAGTAACAGATACGCAGTATTTT. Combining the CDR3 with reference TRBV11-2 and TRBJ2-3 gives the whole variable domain EAGVAQSPRYKIIEKRQSVAFWCNPISGHATLYWYQQILGQGPKLLIQFQNNGVVDDSQLPKDRFSAERLKGVDSTLKIQPAKLEDSAVYLCASSIGTAVTDTQYFGPGTRLTVL.

CDR3 in DNA: TGTGCCAGCAGCGTAGTGGGTGGTAACTATGGCTACACCTTC. Translating gives CASSVVGGNYGYTF. The J gene is TRBJ1-2, the V gene TRBV7-9; D is unclear. Per germline, CDR1 SEHNR and CDR2 FQNEAQ (reference sequence). CDR3 length: 14 amino acids. Trimming pared 5 bases from V and 1 base from J, leaving 11 bases between.

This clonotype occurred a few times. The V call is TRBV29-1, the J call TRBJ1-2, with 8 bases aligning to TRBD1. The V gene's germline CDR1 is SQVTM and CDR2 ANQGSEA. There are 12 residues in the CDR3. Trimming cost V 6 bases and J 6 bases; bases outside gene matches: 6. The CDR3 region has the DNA TGCAGCGTCCGCGGACAGGGCGATGGCTACACCTTC. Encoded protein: CSVRGQGDGYTF.

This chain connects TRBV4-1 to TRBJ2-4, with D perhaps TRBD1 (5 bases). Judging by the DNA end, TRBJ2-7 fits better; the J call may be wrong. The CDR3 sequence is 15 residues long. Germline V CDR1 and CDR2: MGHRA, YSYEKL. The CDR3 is CASSRSQGLTYEQYF. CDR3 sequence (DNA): TGCGCCAGCAGCCGGAGTCAGGGCCTTACCTACGAGCAGTACTTC.

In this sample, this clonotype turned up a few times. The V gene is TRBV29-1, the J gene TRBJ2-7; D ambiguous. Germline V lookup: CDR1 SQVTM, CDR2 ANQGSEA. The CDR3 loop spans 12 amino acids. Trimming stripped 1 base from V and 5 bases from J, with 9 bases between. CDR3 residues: CSVEGHRDEQYF. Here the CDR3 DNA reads TGCAGCGTTGAAGGGCATCGGGACGAGCAGTACTTC.

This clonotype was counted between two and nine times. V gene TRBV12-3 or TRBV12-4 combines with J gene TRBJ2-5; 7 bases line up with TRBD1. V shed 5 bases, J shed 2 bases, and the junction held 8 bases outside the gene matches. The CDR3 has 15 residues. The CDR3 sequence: CASSPGTVFQETQYF. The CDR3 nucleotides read TGTGCCAGCAGTCCGGGGACAGTCTTTCAAGAGACCCAGTACTTC.

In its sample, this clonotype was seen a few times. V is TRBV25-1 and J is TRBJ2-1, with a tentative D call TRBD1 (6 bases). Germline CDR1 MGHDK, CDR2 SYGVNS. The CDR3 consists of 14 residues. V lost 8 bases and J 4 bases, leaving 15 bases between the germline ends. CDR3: CASSNRGGYNEQFF. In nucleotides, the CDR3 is TGTGCCAGCTCAAACCGAGGGGGATACAATGAGCAGTTCTTC.

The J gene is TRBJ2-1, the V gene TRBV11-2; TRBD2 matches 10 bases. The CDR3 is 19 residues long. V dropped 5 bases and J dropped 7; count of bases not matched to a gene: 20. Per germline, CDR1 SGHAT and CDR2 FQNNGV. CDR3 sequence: CASSHLRTSGTPGRNEQFF. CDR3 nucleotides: TGTGCCAGCAGCCACTTGCGGACTAGCGGAACCCCCGGGAGGAATGAGCAGTTCTTC.

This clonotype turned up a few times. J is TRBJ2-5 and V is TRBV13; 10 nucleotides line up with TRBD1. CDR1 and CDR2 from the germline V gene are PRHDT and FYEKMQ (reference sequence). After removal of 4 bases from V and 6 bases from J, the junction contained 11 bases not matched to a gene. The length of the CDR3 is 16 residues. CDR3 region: CASSSQGQGPGKTQYF. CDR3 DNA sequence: TGTGCCAGCAGCTCCCAGGGACAGGGGCCGGGGAAGACCCAGTACTTC.

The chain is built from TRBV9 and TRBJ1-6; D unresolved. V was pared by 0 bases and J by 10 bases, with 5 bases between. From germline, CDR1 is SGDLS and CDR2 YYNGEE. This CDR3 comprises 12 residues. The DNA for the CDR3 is TGTGCCAGCAGCGTAGGCCGATCACCCCTCCACTTT. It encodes CASSVGRSPLHF.

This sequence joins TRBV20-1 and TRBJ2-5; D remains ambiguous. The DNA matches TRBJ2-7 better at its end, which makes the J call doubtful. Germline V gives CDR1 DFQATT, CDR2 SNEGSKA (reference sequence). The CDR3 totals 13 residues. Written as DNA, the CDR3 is TGCAGTGCTAGAGATAAGAATTCCTACGAGCAGTACTTC. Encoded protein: CSARDKNSYEQYF.

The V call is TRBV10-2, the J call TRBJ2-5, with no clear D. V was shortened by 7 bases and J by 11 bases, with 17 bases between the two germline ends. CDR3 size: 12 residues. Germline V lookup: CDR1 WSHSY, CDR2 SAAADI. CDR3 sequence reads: CASTLGDNEQYF. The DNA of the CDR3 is TGCGCCAGCACCCTAGGCGACAATGAGCAGTACTTC.

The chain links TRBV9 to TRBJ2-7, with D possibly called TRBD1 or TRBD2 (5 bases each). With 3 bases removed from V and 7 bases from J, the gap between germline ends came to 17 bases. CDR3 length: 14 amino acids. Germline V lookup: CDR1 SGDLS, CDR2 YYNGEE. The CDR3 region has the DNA TGTGCCAGCAGCGCATCCGGGACCCACGGGGAGCAGTACTTC. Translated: CASSASGTHGEQYF.

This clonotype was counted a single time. This CDR3 reads CASSQGAMGVEGYTF. Written as DNA, the CDR3 is TGTGCCAGCAGCCAAGGGGCCATGGGAGTTGAGGGCTACACCTTC. The rearrangement links TRBV4-2 to TRBJ1-2, with no clear D. V dropped 1 base and J dropped 8 bases, with 17 bases sitting between them. The CDR3 runs 15 residues. The germline V gene encodes CDR1 LGHNA and CDR2 YNFKEQ.

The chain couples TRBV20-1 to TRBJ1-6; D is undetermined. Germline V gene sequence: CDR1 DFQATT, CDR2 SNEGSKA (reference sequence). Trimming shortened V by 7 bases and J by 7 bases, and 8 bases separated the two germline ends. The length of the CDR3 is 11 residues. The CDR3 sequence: CSVRQNSPLHF. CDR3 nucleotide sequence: TGCAGTGTACGGCAGAATTCACCCCTCCACTTT.

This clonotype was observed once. CDR3 coding DNA: TGTGCCAGCAGTTTAGCGCTAGCGGGAGATTTTAAGACCCAGTACTTC. Translated: CASSLALAGDFKTQYF. The J gene is TRBJ2-5, the V gene TRBV12-3 or TRBV12-4, with 10 positions matching TRBD2. There are 16 residues in the CDR3. Trimming at V came to 0 bases and at J to 6 bases, leaving 7 bases not matched to a gene.

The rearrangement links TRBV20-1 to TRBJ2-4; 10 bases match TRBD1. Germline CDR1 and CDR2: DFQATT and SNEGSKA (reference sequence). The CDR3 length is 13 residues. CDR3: CRGTGAAKNIQYF. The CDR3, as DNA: TGCCGCGGGACAGGGGCGGCCAAAAACATTCAGTACTTC.

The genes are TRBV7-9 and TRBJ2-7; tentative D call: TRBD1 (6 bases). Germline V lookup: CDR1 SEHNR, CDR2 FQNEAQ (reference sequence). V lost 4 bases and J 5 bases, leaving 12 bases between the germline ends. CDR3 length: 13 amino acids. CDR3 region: CASSSWDTNEQYF. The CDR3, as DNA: TGTGCCAGCAGCTCCTGGGACACCAACGAGCAGTACTTC.

CDR3 in DNA: TGTGCCAGCAGCCAAGGCAACACTGGGGGGCAGTTCTTC. Amino acids: CASSQGNTGGQFF. This chain links TRBV3-1 with TRBJ2-1; D is perhaps TRBD1 or TRBD2 (5 bases each). This CDR3 comprises 13 residues. The V and J ends lost 1 base and 12 bases respectively, with 13 bases between them. Germline CDR1 reads LGHDT; CDR2 reads YNNKEL (reference sequence).

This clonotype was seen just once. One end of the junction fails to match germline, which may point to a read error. Here the CDR3 DNA reads TGTGCCAACAGCCCCGGCGGGGCATTCGGTAGTTGGTACTTC. Translating it yields CANSPGGAFGSWYF. The V call is TRBV7-9, the J call TRBJ2-7, with TRBD2 as a possible D gene (6 bases). CDR1 and CDR2 (germline): SEHNR, FQNEAQ (reference sequence). The CDR3 has 14 residues.

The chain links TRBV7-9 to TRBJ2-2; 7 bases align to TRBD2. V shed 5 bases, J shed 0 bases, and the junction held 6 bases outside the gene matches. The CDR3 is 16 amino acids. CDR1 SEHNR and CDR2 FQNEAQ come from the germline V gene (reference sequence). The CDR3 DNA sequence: TGTGCCAGCAGCCGCGGGGCGGGAGCGAACACCGGGGAGCTGTTTTTT. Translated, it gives CASSRGAGANTGELFF. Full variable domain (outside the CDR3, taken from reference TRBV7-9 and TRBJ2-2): DTGVSQNPRHKITKRGQNVTFRCDPISEHNRLYWYRQTLGQGPEFLTYFQNEAQLEKSRLLSDRFSAERPKGSFSTLEIQRTEQGDSAMYLCASSRGAGANTGELFFGEGSRLTVL.

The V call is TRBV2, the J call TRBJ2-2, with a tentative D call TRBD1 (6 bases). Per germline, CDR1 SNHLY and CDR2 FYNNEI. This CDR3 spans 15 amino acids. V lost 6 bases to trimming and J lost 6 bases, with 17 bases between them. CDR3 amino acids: CASRARQVESGELFF. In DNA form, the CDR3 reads TGTGCCAGCAGGGCCCGACAGGTCGAGTCCGGGGAGCTGTTTTTT.

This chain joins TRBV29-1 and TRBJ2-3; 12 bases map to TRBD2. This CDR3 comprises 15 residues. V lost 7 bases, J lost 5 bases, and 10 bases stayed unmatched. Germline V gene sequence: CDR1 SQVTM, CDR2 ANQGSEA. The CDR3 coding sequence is TGCAGCGACCAGACTAGCGGGGGATCCAGAGATACGCAGTATTTT. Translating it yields CSDQTSGGSRDTQYF.

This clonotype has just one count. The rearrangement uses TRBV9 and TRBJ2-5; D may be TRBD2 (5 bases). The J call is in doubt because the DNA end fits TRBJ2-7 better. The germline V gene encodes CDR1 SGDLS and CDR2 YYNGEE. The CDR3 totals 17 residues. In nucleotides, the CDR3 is TGTGCCAGCAGCGCCACGGGCCACTCGACTACCATCTACGAGCAGTACTTC. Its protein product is CASSATGHSTTIYEQYF.

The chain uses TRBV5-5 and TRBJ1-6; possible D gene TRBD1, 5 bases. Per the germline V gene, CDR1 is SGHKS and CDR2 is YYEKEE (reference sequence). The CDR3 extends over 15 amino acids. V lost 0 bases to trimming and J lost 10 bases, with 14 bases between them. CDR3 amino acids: CASSLDPTGGSPLHF. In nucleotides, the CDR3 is TGTGCCAGCAGCTTGGACCCTACAGGAGGATCACCCCTCCACTTT.

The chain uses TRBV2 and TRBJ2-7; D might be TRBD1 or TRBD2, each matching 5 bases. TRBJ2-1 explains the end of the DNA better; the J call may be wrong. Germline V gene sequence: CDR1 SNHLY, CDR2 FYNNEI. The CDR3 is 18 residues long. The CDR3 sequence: CASRGDLRGPLILNEQFF. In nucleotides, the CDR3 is TGTGCCAGCAGGGGGGACCTTCGCGGGCCCCTCATACTTAATGAGCAGTTCTTC.

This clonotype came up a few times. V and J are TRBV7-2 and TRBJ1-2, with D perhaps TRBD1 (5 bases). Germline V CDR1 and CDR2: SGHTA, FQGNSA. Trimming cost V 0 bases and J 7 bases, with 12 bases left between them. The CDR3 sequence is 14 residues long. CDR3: CASSLARGDGGYTF. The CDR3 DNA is TGTGCCAGCAGCTTAGCGAGAGGGGATGGTGGCTACACCTTC.

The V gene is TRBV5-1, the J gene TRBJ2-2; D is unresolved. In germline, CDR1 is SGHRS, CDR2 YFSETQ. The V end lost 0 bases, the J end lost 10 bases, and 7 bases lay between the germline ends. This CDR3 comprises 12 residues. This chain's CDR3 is CASSLEGSELFF. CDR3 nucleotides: TGCGCCAGCAGCTTGGAAGGATCGGAGCTGTTTTTT. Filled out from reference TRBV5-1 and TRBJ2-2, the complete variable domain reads KAGVTQTPRYLIKTRGQQVTLSCSPISGHRSVSWYQQTPGQGLQFLFEYFSETQRNKGNFPGRFSGRQFSNSRSEMNVSTLELGDSALYLCASSLEGSELFFGEGSRLTVL.

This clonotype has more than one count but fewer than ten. CDR3 sequence: CASSYETSGSFWYF. The CDR3 region has the DNA TGTGCCAGCAGTTATGAGACTAGCGGGTCTTTCTGGTACTTC. The J gene is TRBJ2-5, the V gene TRBV6-1; 10 nucleotides match TRBD2. The CDR3 has 14 amino acids. The V and J ends lost 5 bases and 13 bases, in that order; junction bases with no gene match: 13. Germline loops: CDR1 MNHNS, CDR2 SASEGT.

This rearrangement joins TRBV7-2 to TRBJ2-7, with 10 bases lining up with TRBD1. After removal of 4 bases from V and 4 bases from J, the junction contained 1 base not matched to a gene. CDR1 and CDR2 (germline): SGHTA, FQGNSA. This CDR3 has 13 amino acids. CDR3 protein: CASSWGQGYEQYF. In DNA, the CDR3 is TGTGCCAGCAGCTGGGGACAGGGGTACGAGCAGTACTTC.

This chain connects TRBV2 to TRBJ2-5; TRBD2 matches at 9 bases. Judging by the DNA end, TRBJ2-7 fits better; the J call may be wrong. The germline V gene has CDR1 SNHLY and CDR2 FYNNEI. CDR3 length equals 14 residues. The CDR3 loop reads CASKRLAVFYEQYF. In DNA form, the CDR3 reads TGTGCCAGCAAGAGACTAGCGGTCTTCTACGAGCAGTACTTC.

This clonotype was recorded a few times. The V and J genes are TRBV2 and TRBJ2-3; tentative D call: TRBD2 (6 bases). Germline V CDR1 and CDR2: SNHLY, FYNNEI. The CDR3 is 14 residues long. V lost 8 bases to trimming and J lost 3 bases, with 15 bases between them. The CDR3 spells CASAVGGGTDTQYF. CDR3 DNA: TGTGCCAGCGCCGTGGGGGGTGGAACAGATACGCAGTATTTT. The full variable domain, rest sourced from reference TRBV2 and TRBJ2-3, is EPEVTQTPSHQVTQMGQEVILRCVPISNHLYFYWYRQILGQKVEFLVSFYNNEISEKSEIFDDQFSVERPDGSNFTLKIRSTKLEDSAMYFCASAVGGGTDTQYFGPGTRLTVL.